This TCR beta chain was captured by sequencing in a study of T cells after yellow fever vaccination. About the research overall: In the case of low-cell-number fractions, SMART-Seq v4 Ultra Low Input was used for preparation.

With regard to this clonotype: Its antigen is undetermined.

TCRdb re-derived calls from the 5' RACE reads in MiXCR, one entry per CDR3 protein. The sample includes fewer than 450,000 distinct CDR3 sequences, approximately 10% of them seen just once. Study-wide results and caveats: Post-booster repertoires contained most primary-vaccination clones again (96% CD4, approximately 88% CD8). The secondary response was weaker but peaked faster, day 5 versus 15. Abundant bulk-population clonotypes could contaminate the FACS-sorted repertoires.

Trimming shortened V by 6 bases and J by 7 bases, and 10 bases separated the two germline ends. Germline V gives CDR1 KGHSH, CDR2 LQKENI. The CDR3 contains 11 residues. This specimen consisted of PBMCs, obtained on the day of the first yellow fever vaccination. The V and J genes are TRBV18 and TRBJ2-7; tentatively, D is TRBD1 or TRBD2 (5 bases each). The clonotype comes from a man younger than 35 who received the YFV17D yellow fever vaccine. CDR3: CASSERGEQYF. The CDR3 DNA follows: TGTGCCAGCTCGGAGAGGGGTGAGCAGTACTTC. Looking up the rest from reference TRBV18 and TRBJ2-7 gives the full variable domain: NAGVMQNPRHLVRRRGQEARLRCSPMKGHSHVYWYRQLPEEGLKFMVYLQKENIIDESGMPKERFSAEFPKEGPSILRIQQVVRGDSAAYFCASSERGEQYFGPGTRLTVT.